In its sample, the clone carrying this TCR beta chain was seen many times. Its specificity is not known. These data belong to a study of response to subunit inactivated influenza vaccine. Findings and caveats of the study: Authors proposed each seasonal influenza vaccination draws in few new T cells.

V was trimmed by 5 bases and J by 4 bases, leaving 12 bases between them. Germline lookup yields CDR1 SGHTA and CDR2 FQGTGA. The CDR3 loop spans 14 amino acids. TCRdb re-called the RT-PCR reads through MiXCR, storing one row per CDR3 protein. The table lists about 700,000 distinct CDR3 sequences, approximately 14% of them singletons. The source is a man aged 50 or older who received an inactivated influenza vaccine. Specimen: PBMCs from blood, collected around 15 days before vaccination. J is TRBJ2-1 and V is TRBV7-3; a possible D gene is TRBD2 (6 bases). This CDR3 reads CASSPGATYNEQFF. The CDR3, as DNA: TGTGCCAGCAGCCCGGGAGCGACGTACAATGAGCAGTTCTTC.